This TCR beta chain was profiled in a study of blood T cell repertoires in COVID-19. About the study: Spain, Italy and the United States supplied samples that represented acute and convalescent COVID-19. Sources were T cells, B-cell-depleted T cells, or PBMCs; the material itself was cDNA or gDNA.

CDR3 length equals 15 residues. Germline V lookup: CDR1 SEHNR, CDR2 FQNEAQ (reference sequence). Trimming cost V 1 base and J 4 bases, with 14 bases left between them. In the source study's methods: Reference gene primer amplification gave estimated nucleated cell counts. Assay used: immunoSEQ multiplex PCR; TCRdb lists only in-frame clones, some missing. V, J and clone size reflect that table, while D and trimming were determined from the DNA. The sample holds 250,000 to 300,000 clones, about nine tenths seen once. Sequenced input: peripheral blood. The chain has TRBV7-9 and TRBJ2-7; D ambiguous. This receptor was identified in a woman aged 30 to 39 with active or convalescent COVID-19. In DNA form, the CDR3 reads TGTGCCAGCAGCTTAGATCGGTCGTTGGAGTACGAGCAGTACTTC. This encodes CASSLDRSLEYEQYF.